One sample yielded the 21 T cell receptor beta chains listed below, sequenced in a study of blood T cell repertoires in COVID-19. Sequencing was performed with immunoSEQ multiplex PCR; in TCRdb, only in-frame clones are kept and a portion is missing. The repertoire includes roughly 220,000 clones, roughly 83% of them detected once, and about 1.3% sits in the top ten. The specimen was PBMCs or T cells enriched from blood (not recorded which). Receptors originate from a middle-aged woman with acute COVID-19.

The gene calls are TRBV29-1 and TRBJ1-5; D is possibly TRBD1 (6 bases). The CDR3 has 13 residues. CDR1 SQVTM and CDR2 ANQGSEA come from the germline V gene. The germline V and J ends were trimmed by 7 bases and 5 bases, with 15 bases remaining between them. The CDR3 spells CSAKGRGDQPQHF. CDR3 sequence (DNA): TGCAGCGCTAAAGGCAGGGGTGATCAGCCCCAGCATTTT.

V gene TRBV5-1 combines with J gene TRBJ1-4; 9 nucleotides align to TRBD1. This CDR3 spans 15 amino acids. CDR1 is SGHRS, CDR2 YFSETQ, per germline. The V segment lost 3 bases and the J segment 2 bases; nucleotides outside the gene matches: 2. CDR3 nucleotides: TGCGCCAGCAGCTCACAGGGGGCCACTAATGAAAAACTGTTTTTT. Translating it yields CASSSQGATNEKLFF.

The chain carries TRBV2 and TRBJ1-1; D call uncertain. This CDR3 contains 15 residues. V lost 1 base and J lost 1, with 10 bases in between. CDR1 and CDR2 (germline): SNHLY, FYNNEI. CDR3 nucleotide sequence: TGTGCCAGCAGTGAAGATGGGAGGAGGAACACTGAAGCTTTCTTT. This sequence encodes CASSEDGRRNTEAFF.

This clone appeared a few times. The chain joins TRBV11-3 to TRBJ2-2; a weak D match, TRBD2 (6 bases). Germline V gene data show CDR1 as SGHNT and CDR2 as YENEEA. V lost 1 base, J lost 4 bases, and 13 bases lay in between. This CDR3 comprises 16 residues. CDR3 bases: TGTGCCAGCAGCTTAGCTGGGCGGGATGTCACCGGGGAGCTGTTTTTT. Its protein product is CASSLAGRDVTGELFF.

This clone was recorded once. The chain uses TRBV11-3 and TRBJ2-1; 9 bases line up with TRBD1. The germline CDR1 and CDR2 sequences are SGHNT and YENEEA. Trimming took 4 bases from V and 2 from J; bases not matched to a gene: 3. There are 15 residues in the CDR3. CDR3 nucleotide sequence: TGTGCCAGCAGCTGGGACAGGGCCCCCTACAATGAGCAGTTCTTC. The encoded protein is CASSWDRAPYNEQFF.

J is TRBJ1-5 and V is TRBV4-1; D is ambiguous. V lost 0 bases to trimming and J lost 3 bases, with 12 bases between them. This CDR3 spans 16 amino acids. Germline V CDR1 and CDR2: MGHRA, YSYEKL. CDR3 sequence (DNA): TGCGCCAGCAGCCAAGAGGCTAGTTGGTTCAATCAGCCCCAGCATTTT. This gives the protein CASSQEASWFNQPQHF.

The rearrangement links TRBV6-5 to TRBJ1-4, with 10 positions matching TRBD1. V was clipped by 5 bases and J by 8 bases; unmatched bases: 8. The germline CDR1 and CDR2 sequences are MNHEY and SVGAGI. CDR3 size: 15 residues. The CDR3 DNA follows: TGTGCCAGCAGTACCGGGACAGGGGTTGGGGAAAAACTGTTTTTT. It codes for CASSTGTGVGEKLFF.

The rearrangement links TRBV19 to TRBJ2-3; 13 positions match TRBD2. Germline V gene data show CDR1 as LNHDA and CDR2 as SQIVND (reference sequence). The V and J ends lost 3 bases and 3 bases, in that order; junction bases with no gene match: 6. This CDR3 region has 17 residues. CDR3 coding DNA: TGTGCCAGTAGTATGGGACTAGCGGGGACCAGGACAGATACGCAGTATTTT. The encoded protein is CASSMGLAGTRTDTQYF.

The rearrangement uses TRBV6-2 or TRBV6-3 and TRBJ1-1; D not resolved. CDR1 and CDR2 (germline): MNHEY, SVGEGT. The CDR3 consists of 15 residues. V was pared by 2 bases and J by 2 bases, with 12 bases between. For the CDR3, the DNA is TGTGCCAGCAGTTACCCGCACAGTACCAACACTGAAGCTTTCTTT. Translating gives CASSYPHSTNTEAFF.

The rearrangement joins TRBV9 to TRBJ2-5; D might be TRBD2 (6 bases). In germline, CDR1 is SGDLS, CDR2 YYNGEE. This CDR3 contains 15 residues. V was clipped by 4 bases and J by 4 bases, with 17 bases between them. The CDR3 nucleotides are TGTGCCAGCAGCTCCAGCGGGTCGGGGTTAGAGACCCAGTACTTC. Protein product: CASSSSGSGLETQYF.

The CDR3 sequence is CASSPGTSGYNEQFF. The CDR3 nucleotides are TGTGCCAGCAGCCCTGGGACTAGCGGCTACAATGAGCAGTTCTTC. The chain carries TRBV7-9 and TRBJ2-1; 11 nucleotides agree with TRBD2. The CDR3 totals 15 residues. Germline V gene lookup returns CDR1 SEHNR and CDR2 FQNEAQ (reference sequence). Trimming removed 5 bases from V and 3 bases from J; junction bases left unmatched: 3.

The V call is TRBV3-1 (or the pseudogene TRBV3-2), the J call TRBJ2-1; the D gene is possibly TRBD2 (6 bases). Trimming stripped 2 bases from V and 14 bases from J, with 19 bases between. The germline V gene encodes CDR1 LGHDT and CDR2 YNNKEL (reference sequence). The CDR3 loop spans 14 amino acids. The DNA of the CDR3 is TGTGCCAGCAGCCAATTAGGGACTCCCCGGGGCGAGTTCTTC. Amino acids: CASSQLGTPRGEFF.

The genes are TRBV7-9 and TRBJ1-1; D is ambiguous. The length of the CDR3 is 11 residues. The ends were cut back, 8 bases at V and 5 bases at J, with 9 bases in the middle. Germline V gene data show CDR1 as SEHNR and CDR2 as FQNEAQ (reference sequence). CDR3 amino acids: CASQRRTEAFF. In DNA form, the CDR3 reads TGTGCCAGCCAGCGGCGGACTGAAGCTTTCTTT.

The rearrangement joins TRBV7-8 to TRBJ2-2; possible D gene TRBD2, 5 bases. V gave up 2 bases and J gave up 0 bases, with 7 bases separating them. CDR3 length equals 15 residues. Per germline, CDR1 SGHVS and CDR2 FQNEAQ. The CDR3: CASSLRRANTGELFF. In DNA form, the CDR3 reads TGTGCCAGCAGCTTACGGCGGGCGAACACCGGGGAGCTGTTTTTT.

V gene TRBV11-2 combines with J gene TRBJ2-7; D gene unclear. Germline V gene lookup returns CDR1 SGHAT and CDR2 FQNNGV. CDR3 length: 12 amino acids. V lost 5 bases and J lost 5, with 10 bases in between. For the CDR3, the DNA is TGTGCCAGCAGCCGTTATTCCGACGAGCAGTACTTC. It yields the protein CASSRYSDEQYF.

This chain joins TRBV30 and TRBJ2-5; a possible D gene is TRBD2 (6 bases). Trimming left V 7 bases short and J 0 bases short, with 9 bases between. Germline lookup yields CDR1 GTSNPN and CDR2 SVGIG (reference sequence). The CDR3 totals 12 residues. CDR3 loop: CAFRGYQETQYF. The DNA for the CDR3 is TGTGCCTTCCGGGGGTACCAAGAGACCCAGTACTTC.

Only one count was recorded for this clone. The chain is built from TRBV7-2 and TRBJ2-7; TRBD1 aligns across 7 bases. V was clipped by 4 bases and J by 7 bases; unmatched bases: 10. The CDR3 sequence is 14 residues long. Germline-derived CDR1 and CDR2 are SGHTA and FQGNSA. In DNA, the CDR3 is TGTGCCAGCAGCTCGGGACAGCCCCCGGCGGAGCAGTACTTC. Amino acid sequence: CASSSGQPPAEQYF.

This clone was counted a single time. Other nucleotide sequences in the sample specify the same CDR3. The rearrangement uses TRBV5-1 and TRBJ2-2, with D perhaps matching TRBD2 (5 bases). V gave up 0 bases and J gave up 2 bases, with 5 bases separating them. CDR1 is SGHRS, CDR2 YFSETQ, per germline. The CDR3 is 14 residues long. The CDR3 is CASSLAGNTGELFF. The CDR3 DNA sequence: TGCGCCAGCAGCTTGGCGGGAAACACCGGGGAGCTGTTTTTT.

The chain joins TRBV9 to TRBJ2-3; D remains ambiguous. This CDR3 has 13 residues. The V end was cut by 7 bases, the J end by 6 bases, with 15 bases between. Germline lookup yields CDR1 SGDLS and CDR2 YYNGEE. CDR3 amino acids: CASAPGVGDTQYF. The CDR3 DNA sequence: TGTGCCAGCGCCCCCGGTGTGGGCGATACGCAGTATTTT. Supplemented by reference TRBV9 and TRBJ2-3, the full variable domain reads DSGVTQTPKHLITATGQRVTLRCSPRSGDLSVYWYQQSLDQGLQFLIQYYNGEERAKGNILERFSAQQFPDLHSELNLSSLELGDSALYFCASAPGVGDTQYFGPGTRLTVL.

The count of this clone is one. V gene TRBV19 combines with J gene TRBJ1-2, with unresolved D. Germline V gene sequence: CDR1 LNHDA, CDR2 SQIVND (reference sequence). The CDR3 has 12 residues. Trimming removed 4 bases from V and 4 bases from J, with 7 bases in between. CDR3 loop: CASSRALYGYTF. The CDR3 coding sequence is TGTGCCAGTAGTAGGGCCCTCTATGGCTACACCTTC.

The chain carries TRBV5-6 and TRBJ1-5; D possibly corresponds to TRBD1 (5 bases). The V end was cut by 4 bases, the J end by 3 bases, with 17 bases between. The CDR3 totals 16 residues. The germline V gene encodes CDR1 SGHDT and CDR2 YYEEEE. CDR3 sequence (DNA): TGTGCCAGCAGCCCTGGAGGAGGGACCAACAATCAGCCCCAGCATTTT. It encodes CASSPGGGTNNQPQHF.